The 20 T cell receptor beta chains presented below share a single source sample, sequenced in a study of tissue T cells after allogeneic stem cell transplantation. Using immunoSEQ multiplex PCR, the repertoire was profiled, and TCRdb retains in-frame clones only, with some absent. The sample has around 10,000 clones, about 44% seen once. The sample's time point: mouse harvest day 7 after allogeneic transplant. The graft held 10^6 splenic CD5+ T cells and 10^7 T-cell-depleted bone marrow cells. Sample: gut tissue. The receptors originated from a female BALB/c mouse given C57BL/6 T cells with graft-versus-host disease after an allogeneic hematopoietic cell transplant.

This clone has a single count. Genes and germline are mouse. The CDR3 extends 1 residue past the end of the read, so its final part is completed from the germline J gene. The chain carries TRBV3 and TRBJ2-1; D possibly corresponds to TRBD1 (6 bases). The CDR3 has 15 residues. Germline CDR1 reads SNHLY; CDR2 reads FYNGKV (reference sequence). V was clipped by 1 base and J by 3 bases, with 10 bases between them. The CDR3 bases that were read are TGTGCCAGCAGCTTAGAACAGGGCGGCTATGCTGAGCAGTTC. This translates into CASSLEQGGYAEQF. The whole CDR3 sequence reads CASSLEQGGYAEQFF.

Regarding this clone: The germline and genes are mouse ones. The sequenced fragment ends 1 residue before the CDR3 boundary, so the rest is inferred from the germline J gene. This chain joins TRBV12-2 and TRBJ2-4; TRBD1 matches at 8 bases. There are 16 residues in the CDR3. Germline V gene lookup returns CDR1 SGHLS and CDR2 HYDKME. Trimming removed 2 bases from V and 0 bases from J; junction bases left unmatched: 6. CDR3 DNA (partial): TGTGCCAGCTCTCCGGACAGGGAGCGTAGTCAAAACACCTTGTAC. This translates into CASSPDRERSQNTLY. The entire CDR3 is CASSPDRERSQNTLYF.

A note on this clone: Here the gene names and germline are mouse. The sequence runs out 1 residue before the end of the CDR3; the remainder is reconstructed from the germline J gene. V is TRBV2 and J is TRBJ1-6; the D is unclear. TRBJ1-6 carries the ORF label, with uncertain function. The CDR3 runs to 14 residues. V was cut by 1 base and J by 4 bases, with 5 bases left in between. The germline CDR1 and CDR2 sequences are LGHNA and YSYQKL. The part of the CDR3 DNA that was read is TGTGCCAGCAGCCAAGGGGGTTATAATTCGCCCCTCTAC. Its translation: CASSQGGYNSPLY. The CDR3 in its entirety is CASSQGGYNSPLYF.

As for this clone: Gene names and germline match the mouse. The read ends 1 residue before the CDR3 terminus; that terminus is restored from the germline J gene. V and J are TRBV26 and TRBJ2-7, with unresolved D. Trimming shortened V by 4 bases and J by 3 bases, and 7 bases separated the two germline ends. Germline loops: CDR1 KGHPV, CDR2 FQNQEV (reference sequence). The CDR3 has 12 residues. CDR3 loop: CASSRGSYEQYF. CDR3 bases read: TGTGCCAGCAGTCGAGGCAGCTATGAACAGTAC.

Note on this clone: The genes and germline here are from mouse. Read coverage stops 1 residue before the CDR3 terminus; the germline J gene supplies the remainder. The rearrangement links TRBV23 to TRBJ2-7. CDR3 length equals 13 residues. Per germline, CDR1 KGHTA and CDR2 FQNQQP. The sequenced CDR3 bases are TGCTCCAGCAGTCAATCTCGGTCCTATGAACAGTAC. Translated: CSSSQSRSYEQY. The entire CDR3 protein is CSSSQSRSYEQYF.

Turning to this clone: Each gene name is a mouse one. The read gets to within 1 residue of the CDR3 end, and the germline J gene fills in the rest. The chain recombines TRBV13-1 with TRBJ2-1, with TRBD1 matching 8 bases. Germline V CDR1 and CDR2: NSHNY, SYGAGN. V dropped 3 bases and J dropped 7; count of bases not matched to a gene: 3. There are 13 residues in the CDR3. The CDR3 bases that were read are TGTGCCAGCAGTGGACAGGGGAGGGCTGAGCAGTTC. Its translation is CASSGQGRAEQF. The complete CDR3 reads CASSGQGRAEQFF.

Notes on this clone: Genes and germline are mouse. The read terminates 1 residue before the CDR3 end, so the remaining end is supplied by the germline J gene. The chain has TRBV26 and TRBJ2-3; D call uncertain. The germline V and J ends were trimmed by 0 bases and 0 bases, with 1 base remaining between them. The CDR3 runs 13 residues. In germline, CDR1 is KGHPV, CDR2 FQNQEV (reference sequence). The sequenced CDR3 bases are TGTGCCAGCAGTCTGTCGAGTGCAGAAACGCTGTAT. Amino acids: CASSLSSAETLY. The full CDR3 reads CASSLSSAETLYF.

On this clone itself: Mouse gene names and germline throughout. The CDR3 DNA, read in part, is TGTGCCAGCAGCTCGACAGGGGTGGACACCCAGTAC. This translates into CASSSTGVDTQY. The full CDR3 is CASSSTGVDTQYF. The chain links TRBV26 to TRBJ2-5, with 8 bases fitting TRBD1. The read falls 1 residue short of the CDR3 end, and the missing part is taken from the germline J gene. V was pared by 6 bases and J by 6 bases, with 5 bases of the junction left unmatched. The CDR3 covers 13 residues. Germline CDR1 is KGHPV and CDR2 is FQNQEV (reference sequence).

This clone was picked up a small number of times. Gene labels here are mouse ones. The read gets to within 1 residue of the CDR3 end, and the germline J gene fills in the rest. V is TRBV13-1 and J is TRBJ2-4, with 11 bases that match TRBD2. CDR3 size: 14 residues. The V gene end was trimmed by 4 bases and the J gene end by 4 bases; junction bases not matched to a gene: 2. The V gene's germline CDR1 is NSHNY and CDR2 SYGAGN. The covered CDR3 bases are TGTGCCAGCAGTCTGACTGGGGGGGAAAACACCTTGTAC. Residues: CASSLTGGENTLY. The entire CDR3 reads CASSLTGGENTLYF.

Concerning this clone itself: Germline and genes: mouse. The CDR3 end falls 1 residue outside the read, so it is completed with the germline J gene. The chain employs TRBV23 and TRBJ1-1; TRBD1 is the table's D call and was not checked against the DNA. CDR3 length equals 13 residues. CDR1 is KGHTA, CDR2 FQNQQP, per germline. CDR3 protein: CSSSRQGDTEVFF. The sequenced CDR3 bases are TGCTCCAGCAGCCGACAGGGAGACACAGAAGTCTTC.

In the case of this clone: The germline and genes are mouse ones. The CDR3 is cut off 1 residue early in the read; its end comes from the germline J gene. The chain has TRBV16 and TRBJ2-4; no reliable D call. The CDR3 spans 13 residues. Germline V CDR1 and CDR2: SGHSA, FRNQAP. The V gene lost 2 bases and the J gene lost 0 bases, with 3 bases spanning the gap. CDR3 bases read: TGTGCAAGCAGCTTAACTAGTCAAAACACCTTGTAC. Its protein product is CASSLTSQNTLY. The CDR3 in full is CASSLTSQNTLYF.

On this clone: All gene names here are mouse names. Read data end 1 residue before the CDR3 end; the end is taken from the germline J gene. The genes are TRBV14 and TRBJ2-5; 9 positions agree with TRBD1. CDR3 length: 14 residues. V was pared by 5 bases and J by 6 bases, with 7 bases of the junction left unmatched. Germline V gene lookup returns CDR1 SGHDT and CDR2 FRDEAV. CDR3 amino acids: CASSRTGEGDTQYF. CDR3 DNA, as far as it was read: TGTGCCAGCAGCCGGACAGGGGAGGGTGACACCCAGTAC.

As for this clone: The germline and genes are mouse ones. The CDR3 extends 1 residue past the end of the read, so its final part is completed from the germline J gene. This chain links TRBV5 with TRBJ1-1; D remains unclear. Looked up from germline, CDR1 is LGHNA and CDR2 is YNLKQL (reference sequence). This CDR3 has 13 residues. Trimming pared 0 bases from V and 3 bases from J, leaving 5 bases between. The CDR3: CASSQEWDTEVFF. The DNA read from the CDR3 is TGTGCCAGCAGCCAAGAATGGGACACAGAAGTCTTC.

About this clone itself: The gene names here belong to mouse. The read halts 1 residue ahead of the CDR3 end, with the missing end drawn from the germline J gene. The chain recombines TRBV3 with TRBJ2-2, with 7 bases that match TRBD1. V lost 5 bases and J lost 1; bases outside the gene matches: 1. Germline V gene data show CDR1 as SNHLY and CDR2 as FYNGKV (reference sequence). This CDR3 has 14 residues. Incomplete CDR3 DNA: TGTGCCAGCAGCCGACAGGGAAACACCGGGCAGCTCTAC. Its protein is CASSRQGNTGQLY. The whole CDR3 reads CASSRQGNTGQLYF.

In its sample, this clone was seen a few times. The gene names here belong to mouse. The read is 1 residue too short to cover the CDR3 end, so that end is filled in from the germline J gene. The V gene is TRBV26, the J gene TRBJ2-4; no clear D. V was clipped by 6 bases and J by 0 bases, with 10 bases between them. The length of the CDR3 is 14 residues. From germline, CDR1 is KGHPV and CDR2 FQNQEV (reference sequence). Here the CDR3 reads CASSPINSQNTLYF. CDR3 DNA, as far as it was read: TGTGCCAGCAGCCCAATCAATAGTCAAAACACCTTGTAC.

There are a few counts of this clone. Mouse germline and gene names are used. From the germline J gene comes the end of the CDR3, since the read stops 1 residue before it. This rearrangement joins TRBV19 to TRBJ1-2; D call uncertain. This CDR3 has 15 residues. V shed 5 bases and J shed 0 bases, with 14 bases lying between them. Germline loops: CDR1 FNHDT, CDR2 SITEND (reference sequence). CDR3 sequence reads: CASSRSWLSNSDYTF. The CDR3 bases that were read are TGTGCCAGCAGCCGGTCCTGGCTTTCAAACTCCGACTACACC.

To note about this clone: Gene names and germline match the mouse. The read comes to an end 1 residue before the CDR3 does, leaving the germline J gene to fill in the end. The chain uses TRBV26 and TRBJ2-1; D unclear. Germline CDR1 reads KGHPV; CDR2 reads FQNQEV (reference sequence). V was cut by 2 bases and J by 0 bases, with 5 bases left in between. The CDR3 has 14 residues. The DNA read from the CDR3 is TGTGCCAGCAGTCTGCGACATAACTATGCTGAGCAGTTC. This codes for CASSLRHNYAEQF. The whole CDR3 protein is CASSLRHNYAEQFF.

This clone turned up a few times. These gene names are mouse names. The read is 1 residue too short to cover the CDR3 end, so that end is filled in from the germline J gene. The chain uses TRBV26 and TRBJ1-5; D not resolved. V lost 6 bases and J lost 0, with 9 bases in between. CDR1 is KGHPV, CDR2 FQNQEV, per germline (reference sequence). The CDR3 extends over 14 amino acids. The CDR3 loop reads CASSPGNNNQAPLF. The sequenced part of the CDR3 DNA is TGTGCCAGCAGCCCCGGGAATAACAACCAGGCTCCGCTT.

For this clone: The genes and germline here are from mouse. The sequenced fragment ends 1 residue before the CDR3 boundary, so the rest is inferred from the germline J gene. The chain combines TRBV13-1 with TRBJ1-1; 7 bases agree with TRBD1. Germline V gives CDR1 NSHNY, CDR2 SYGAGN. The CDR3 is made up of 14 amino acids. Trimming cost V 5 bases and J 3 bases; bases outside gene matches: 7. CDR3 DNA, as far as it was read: TGTGCCAGCAGGAAAGGGGGCTGGGACACAGAAGTCTTC. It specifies CASRKGGWDTEVF. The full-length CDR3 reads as CASRKGGWDTEVFF.

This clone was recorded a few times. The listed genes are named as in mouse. The DNA read from the CDR3 is TGCTCCAGCAGTCAATCGTCAGACTATGAACAGTAC. It specifies CSSSQSSDYEQY. From start to end, the CDR3 is CSSSQSSDYEQYF. The chain has TRBV23 and TRBJ2-7; the table gives TRBD1 as D, unverified against the DNA. The read comes to an end 1 residue before the CDR3 does, leaving the germline J gene to fill in the end. This CDR3 has 13 residues. Germline V gene data show CDR1 as KGHTA and CDR2 as FQNQQP. Full variable domain (outside the CDR3, taken from reference TRBV23 and TRBJ2-7): DAAVTQKPRYLIKMKGQEAEMKCIPEKGHTAVFWYQQKQSKELKFLIYFQNQQPLDQIDMVKERFSAVCPSSSLCSLGIRTCEAEDSALYLCSSSQSSDYEQYFGPGTRLTVL.